These T cell receptor beta chains were read from a single sample in a study of blood T cell repertoires in COVID-19. TCRdb's table, derived via immunoSEQ multiplex PCR, lists solely in-frame clones and lacks some. The sample has approximately 130,000 clones, 75% to 90% seen once; the top ten hold 18%. Input material: PBMCs or T cells enriched from blood (not recorded which). Receptor source: a man under 40 who had recovered from COVID-19. The CDR3 runs from the conserved cysteine through the conserved F or W. A D gene is named only where the DNA matches it firmly. Rows give clone size only sometimes, using once, few, many, or a class for an expanded clone.

TRBJ2-1	TRBD2	TRBV7-9	NA	TGTGCCAGCAGCTTAGCTGCGGGGGGGAAAGGTGAGCAGTTCTTC	CASSLAAGGKGEQFF
TRBJ1-1	TRBD1	TRBV6-5	few	TGTGCCAGCAGTTTACGTGCAGGGGGCTTGAACACTGAAGCTTTCTTT	CASSLRAGGLNTEAFF
TRBJ1-2	TRBD1	TRBV5-6	NA	TGTGCCAGCAGCTTGTTGAGACAGGGGGCCGGCTACACCTTC	CASSLLRQGAGYTF
TRBJ2-3	NA	TRBV24-1	NA	TGTGCCACCAGTGGGCGGGGACAGCACACAGATACGCAGTATTTT	CATSGRGQHTDTQYF
TRBJ1-2	NA	TRBV12-3/TRBV12-4	once	TGTGCCAGCAGTTTGCCAGGGACTTATGGCTACACCTTC	CASSLPGTYGYTF
TRBJ1-1	NA	TRBV6-5	NA	TGTGCCAGCACCTCCGAGGGAGAGGCTGAAGCTTTCTTT	CASTSEGEAEAFF
TRBJ1-2	TRBD1	TRBV29-1	NA	TGCAGCGCCCGACAGGGGTTTTGGTATGGCTACACCTTC	CSARQGFWYGYTF
TRBJ1-5	TRBD1	TRBV5-5	few	TGTGCCAGCAGTGGGGACAGGGGGCATCAGCCCCAGCATTTT	CASSGDRGHQPQHF
TRBJ2-1	TRBD2	TRBV5-1	NA	TGCGCCAGCAGCCCGATAGCGGGAGGGACGGGTGAGCAGTTCTTC	CASSPIAGGTGEQFF
TRBJ2-3	TRBD1	TRBV5-4	NA	TGTGCCAGCAGCTGGTGGGACAGGGGGAAAGATACGCAGTATTTT	CASSWWDRGKDTQYF
TRBJ2-2	NA	TRBV5-1	NA	TGCGCCAGCACAGACCCCCGACTGAACACCGGGGAGCTGTTTTTT	CASTDPRLNTGELFF
TRBJ1-5	NA	TRBV4-1	NA	TGCGCCAGCAGCCATTACCTGAGGGGGAAGGGATTAAATCAGCCCCAGCATTTT	CASSHYLRGKGLNQPQHF
TRBJ1-5	NA	TRBV2	NA	TGTGCCAGCAGTGAATTCCGGTCTAACAATCAGCCCCAGCATTTT	CASSEFRSNNQPQHF
TRBJ2-1	NA	TRBV18	NA	TGTGCCAGCTCACCCGCACCCAGCGGTTATAGACCCCACAATGAGCAGTTCTTC	CASSPAPSGYRPHNEQFF
TRBJ1-6	TRBD1	TRBV19	NA	TGTGCCAGTAGGGGACAGGGTCATTCACCCCTCCACTTT	CASRGQGHSPLHF
TRBJ1-1	NA	TRBV29-1	NA	TGCAGCGTTGAGGTGACAACGAACACTGAAGCTTTCTTT	CSVEVTTNTEAFF
TRBJ2-2	TRBD2	TRBV5-1	NA	TGCGCCAGCAGCCGGGAGGGGGACACCGGGGAGCTGTTTTTT	CASSREGDTGELFF
TRBJ2-1	NA	TRBV10-3	NA	TGTGCCATCAGTGAGCCACGGCAGGGTGACGATGAGCAGTTCTTC	CAISEPRQGDDEQFF
TRBJ2-3	TRBD2	TRBV11-2	NA	TGTGCCAGCAGCTTATCTGGTAGCGGGGGGTTCACAGATACGCAGTATTTT	CASSLSGSGGFTDTQYF
TRBJ2-1	NA	TRBV30	NA	TGTGCCTGGAGTACCCACCCGATAGCGATTGAGCAGTTCTTC	CAWSTHPIAIEQFF
TRBJ1-2	NA	TRBV19	NA	TGTGCCGCCCACAGGCGGGGCGGATACTATGGCTACACCTTC	CAAHRRGGYYGYTF
TRBJ1-4	NA	TRBV20-1	NA	TGCAGTGCAACCCACTCCGAAAAACTGTTTTTT	CSATHSEKLFF
TRBJ2-1	NA	TRBV25-1	NA	TGTGCCAGCAGTGATTCCTTCGACAGTGGGCGCAATGAGCAGTTCTTC	CASSDSFDSGRNEQFF
TRBJ2-2	TRBD2	TRBV9	NA	TGTGCCAGCAGCCCCCAACGGACTAGCCAAACCTCGGGCGGGGAGCTGTTTTTT	CASSPQRTSQTSGGELFF
TRBJ2-7	NA	TRBV19	once	TGTGCCAGTAGTATAGTTGGGGGGACTGCCTACGAGCAGTACTTC	CASSIVGGTAYEQYF
TRBJ1-2	TRBD1	TRBV5-6	NA	TGTGCCAGCAGCATCACCGGGACAGGGGGCGCCGATGGCTACACCTTC	CASSITGTGGADGYTF
TRBJ1-2	TRBD1	TRBV5-1	NA	TGCGCCAGCAGCCCTGCGGGACAGGGATATGGCTACACCTTC	CASSPAGQGYGYTF
TRBJ2-5	TRBD1	TRBV3-1/TRBV3-2	NA	TGTGCCAGCAGCCAATCGCCTGGGGGGACAGGGACCCAGTACTTC	CASSQSPGGTGTQYF
TRBJ1-3	NA	TRBV6-5	NA	TGTGCCAGCAGTTACTCGCGGGGCCAAACTGGAAACACCATATATTTT	CASSYSRGQTGNTIYF
TRBJ1-4	NA	TRBV14	NA	TGTGCCAGCAGCCGCGGGTTTAATGAAAAACTGTTTTTT	CASSRGFNEKLFF
TRBJ1-1	NA	TRBV24-1	few	TGTGCCACCAGTGACACTTCGGGTCCTCCCTACGTCACTGAAGCTTTCTTT	CATSDTSGPPYVTEAFF
TRBJ2-1	TRBD2	TRBV3-1/TRBV3-2	NA	TGTGCCAGCAGCCCGGGACTAGCGGGCTACAATGAGCAGTTCTTC	CASSPGLAGYNEQFF
TRBJ2-4	TRBD1	TRBV29-1	NA	TGCAGCGTTGTGGCACGGGACAGCCCAAAAAACATTCAGTACTTC	CSVVARDSPKNIQYF
TRBJ2-5	NA	TRBV6-5	NA	TGTGCCAGCAGAGGAGAGCGGTGGGGCCAAGAGACCCAGTACTTC	CASRGERWGQETQYF
TRBJ2-5	TRBD2	TRBV7-2	NA	TGTGCCAGCAGCCCTAGGGGACTAGCGGGGTCAGAGACCCAGTACTTC	CASSPRGLAGSETQYF
TRBJ1-1	NA	TRBV11-1	NA	TGTGCCAGCAGCCCCTGGGGGCAGGGAACTGAAGCTTTCTTT	CASSPWGQGTEAFF
TRBJ2-1	NA	TRBV2	NA	TGTGCCAGCAGTTCGCGGACAGCCTACAATGAGCAGTTCTTC	CASSSRTAYNEQFF
TRBJ2-1	NA	TRBV25-1	NA	TGTGCCACCCAAGTCGGGAGTCGGTACAATGAGCAGTTCTTC	CATQVGSRYNEQFF
TRBJ1-1	NA	TRBV3-1/TRBV3-2	NA	TGTGCCAGCAGCCCCGGCGGGGGGGGCGGCACTGAAGCTTTCTTT	CASSPGGGGGTEAFF
TRBJ1-2	NA	TRBV11-2	NA	TGTGCCAGCAGCGCCGAACAGGGAATCTATGGCTACACCTTC	CASSAEQGIYGYTF
TRBJ2-7	NA	TRBV6-5	NA	TGTGCCAGCAGTTACATTCCTGGGACACCCTCCTACGAGCAGTACTTC	CASSYIPGTPSYEQYF
TRBJ2-3	TRBD2	TRBV3-1/TRBV3-2	NA	TGTGCCAGCAGCCAGATGACTAGCGGGAGCTCGGATACGCAGTATTTT	CASSQMTSGSSDTQYF
TRBJ2-2	TRBD2	TRBV7-8	NA	TGTGCCAGCAGCTTAGAGCGGGGGTATAACACCGGGGAGCTGTTTTTT	CASSLERGYNTGELFF